This entry lists 21 T cell receptor beta chains sequenced from one sample in a study of response to subunit inactivated influenza vaccine (dated by TCRdb to 2017 to 2018). The method was RT-PCR. Reads for this sample came from an Illumina HiSeq 2500. TCRdb trimmed public reads at Q25 via fastp, called clones via MiXCR and kept in-frame beta chains. Rows are combined by CDR3 protein, so each entry shows the most common genes and DNA. Within this sample are more than 600,000 distinct CDR3 sequences, with less than 20% of them counted one time only. Roughly 11% of the sample comes from the top ten. The source material was PBMCs from blood, sampled 4 to 6 days after vaccination. The receptors originated from a man over 45 who received an inactivated influenza vaccine. Donor details come from another sample of the same person, matched by shared clones.

This clonotype was recorded a few times. V usage is TRBV20-1 and J usage is TRBJ1-5; D is ambiguous. Germline CDR1 and CDR2: DFQATT and SNEGSKA (reference sequence). CDR3 length: 13 residues. V gave up 2 bases and J gave up 4 bases, with 9 bases separating them. This CDR3 reads CSARLGINQPQHF. Here the CDR3 DNA reads TGCAGTGCTAGACTCGGGATAAATCAGCCCCAGCATTTT.

The rearrangement links TRBV20-1 to TRBJ2-7; 7 bases are a match to TRBD2. Per the germline V gene, CDR1 is DFQATT and CDR2 is SNEGSKA (reference sequence). The CDR3 spans 15 residues. V lost 1 base, J lost 6 bases, and 12 bases stayed unmatched. For the CDR3, the DNA is TGCAGTGCTAGAGGGCCGACGGGGGGATGGACCGAGCAGTACTTC. Translated, it gives CSARGPTGGWTEQYF.

This clonotype was detected a few times. The chain has TRBV28 and TRBJ2-7, with a weak D call TRBD2 (5 bases). V dropped 1 base and J dropped 5 bases, with 12 bases sitting between them. The germline CDR1 and CDR2 sequences are MDHEN and SYDVKM. This CDR3 contains 14 residues. The CDR3 region is CASSLYGELNEQYF. Written as DNA, the CDR3 is TGTGCCAGCAGTTTATACGGGGAACTAAACGAGCAGTACTTC.

This chain uses TRBV7-2 with TRBJ1-2; D is ambiguous. CDR3 length equals 14 residues. The germline V and J ends were trimmed by 4 bases and 4 bases, with 13 bases remaining between them. From germline, CDR1 is SGHTA and CDR2 FQGNSA. CDR3 region: CASSSPFRRYGYTF. The CDR3 DNA reads TGTGCCAGCAGCTCGCCTTTTCGTCGCTATGGCTACACCTTC.

The chain links TRBV7-8 to TRBJ1-2; D uncertain. V was clipped by 3 bases and J by 3 bases, with 14 bases between them. The germline gives CDR1 SGHVS, CDR2 FQNEAQ. The CDR3 runs 15 residues. CDR3 protein: CASSLEDRLDYGYTF. The DNA for the CDR3 is TGTGCCAGCAGCTTGGAGGACCGACTAGACTATGGCTACACCTTC.

The chain employs TRBV28 and TRBJ2-7; TRBD1 matches at 11 bases. This CDR3 has 18 amino acids. Per germline, CDR1 MDHEN and CDR2 SYDVKM. The junction had 11 bases not matched to a gene; V was cut back by 4 bases and J by 0 bases. The CDR3 here is CASSSWDRGVVSSYEQYF. The CDR3 DNA reads TGTGCCAGCAGTTCCTGGGACAGGGGGGTAGTGAGCTCCTACGAGCAGTACTTC.

The chain's CDR3 is CATSDLGQGGKETQYF. CDR3 coding DNA: TGTGCCACCAGTGATTTAGGACAGGGGGGCAAAGAGACCCAGTACTTC. The chain recombines TRBV24-1 with TRBJ2-5; 10 positions agree with TRBD1. The CDR3 contains 16 residues. J gave up 3 bases and V 1 base, and 4 bases lay outside the gene matches. Germline CDR1 and CDR2: KGHDR and SFDVKD.

The chain combines TRBV5-1 with TRBJ2-3; the D call may be TRBD1 or TRBD2 (5 bases each). V lost 1 base, J lost 4 bases, and 13 bases lay in between. Germline CDR1 and CDR2: SGHRS and YFSETQ. This CDR3 spans 15 amino acids. The CDR3 sequence: CASSLWGREPDTQYF. The CDR3 DNA is TGCGCCAGCAGCTTGTGGGGCAGGGAGCCAGATACGCAGTATTTT.

CDR3 sequence reads: CASSPDRTGYTF. The CDR3, as DNA: TGTGCCAGCAGCCCGGACAGGACTGGCTACACCTTC. The chain couples TRBV6-5 to TRBJ1-2; 7 bases are a match to TRBD1. The CDR3 runs to 12 residues. Trimming removed 6 bases from V and 7 bases from J; junction bases left unmatched: 5. Germline-derived CDR1 and CDR2 are MNHEY and SVGAGI.

This clonotype was counted a few times. The chain recombines TRBV7-6 with TRBJ2-1; 7 bases are shared with TRBD2. Germline-derived CDR1 and CDR2 are SGHVS and FNYEAQ. The J segment lost 8 bases and the V segment lost 1 base, leaving 5 bases of the junction unmatched. This CDR3 comprises 14 residues. CDR3 in amino acids: CASSLEAGVHEQFF. CDR3 sequence (DNA): TGTGCCAGCAGCTTAGAGGCGGGAGTCCATGAGCAGTTCTTC.

The V call is TRBV6-2 or TRBV6-3, the J call TRBJ1-1; unclear D gene. V was trimmed by 5 bases and J by 4 bases, leaving 11 bases between them. The germline V gene encodes CDR1 MNHEY and CDR2 SVGEGT. The CDR3 extends over 13 amino acids. As DNA, the CDR3 is TGTGCCAGCAGTCCCGTCTGGCCCACTGAAGCTTTCTTT. Amino acids: CASSPVWPTEAFF.

There are a few counts of this clonotype. The chain uses TRBV4-3 and TRBJ2-2; D could derive from TRBD1 or TRBD2 (5 bases each). Germline V gene data show CDR1 as LGHNA and CDR2 as YSLEER. With 4 bases removed from V and 0 bases from J, the gap between germline ends came to 12 bases. The length of the CDR3 is 16 residues. The CDR3 DNA follows: TGCGCCAGCAGCCGGGACGGACCACCGAACACCGGGGAGCTGTTTTTT. Amino acids: CASSRDGPPNTGELFF.

J is TRBJ2-2 and V is TRBV20-1; no clear D. The CDR3 sequence is 13 residues long. Per the germline V gene, CDR1 is DFQATT and CDR2 is SNEGSKA (reference sequence). Trimming stripped 6 bases from V and 0 bases from J, with 8 bases between. Here the CDR3 DNA reads TGCAGTGCAGCCAAGACGAACACCGGGGAGCTGTTTTTT. Translated, it gives CSAAKTNTGELFF.

This sequence joins TRBV5-4 and TRBJ1-6, with 7 positions matching TRBD1. J was trimmed by 8 bases and V by 4 bases; bases with no gene match: 9. This CDR3 spans 15 amino acids. Germline loops: CDR1 SGHNT, CDR2 YYREEE (reference sequence). The CDR3 DNA reads as TGTGCCAGCAGCACCTCAGGGGGTAGCGATTCACCCCTCCACTTT. This gives the protein CASSTSGGSDSPLHF.

The chain combines TRBV20-1 with TRBJ2-3, with 11 bases lining up with TRBD2. Germline values: CDR1 DFQATT, CDR2 SNEGSKA (reference sequence). Trimming cost V 6 bases and J 5 bases; bases outside gene matches: 10. The CDR3 is 15 residues long. The CDR3 loop is CSAPLAGGPGDTQYF. The CDR3 DNA is TGCAGTGCCCCCCTAGCGGGGGGCCCGGGAGATACGCAGTATTTT.

CDR3 DNA: TGCAGTGCTAGATGGACCGGGACTAGCGGGGCACGACGATCCTACAATGAGCAGTTCTTC. It yields the protein CSARWTGTSGARRSYNEQFF. The chain has TRBV20-1 and TRBJ2-1, with 13 bases fitting TRBD2. Germline-derived CDR1 and CDR2 are DFQATT and SNEGSKA (reference sequence). This CDR3 spans 20 amino acids. The J segment lost 1 base and the V segment lost 2 bases, leaving 14 bases of the junction unmatched.

This clonotype was observed once. Relative to the germline gene, one junction end is altered; a read error may explain this. The V call is TRBV5-4, the J call TRBJ2-1, with D tentatively TRBD2 (7 bases). The V gene's germline CDR1 is SGHNT and CDR2 YYREEE (reference sequence). The CDR3 is 13 amino acids. CDR3 sequence: CAIQDGGLNEQLF. CDR3 DNA: TGTGCGATCCAAGACGGGGGGCTCAATGAGCAGCTCTTC.

This clonotype was picked up a small number of times. CDR3 sequence reads: CASNTGQPTDTQYF. DNA for the CDR3: TGTGCCAGCAACACGGGACAGCCCACAGATACGCAGTATTTT. The rearrangement links TRBV5-6 to TRBJ2-3; TRBD1 aligns across 7 bases. V gave up 6 bases and J gave up 2 bases; unmatched junction bases: 6. The CDR3 loop spans 14 amino acids. Germline V gene data show CDR1 as SGHDT and CDR2 as YYEEEE.

The V call is TRBV11-2, the J call TRBJ2-1; a weak D match, TRBD1 (6 bases). Trimming removed 5 bases at V and 12 bases at J, with 32 bases between. The CDR3 covers 18 residues. Germline V CDR1 and CDR2: SGHAT, FQNNGV. CDR3: CASSPRQQGRGWYVRQFF. In DNA form, the CDR3 reads TGTGCCAGCAGCCCGCGACAACAGGGTAGGGGATGGTACGTGCGGCAGTTCTTC.

This clonotype occurred once. It may be a read error: a sequence one base away is much more abundant. The chain is built from TRBV12-3 or TRBV12-4 and TRBJ2-7, with 7 nucleotides matching TRBD1. There are 14 residues in the CDR3. The V segment lost 5 bases and the J segment 8 bases; nucleotides outside the gene matches: 12. The CDR3 reads CASSRTGPLYKQYF. The CDR3 DNA follows: TGTGCCAGCAGTCGGACAGGACCCCTATACAAGCAGTACTTC.

The gene calls are TRBV9 and TRBJ2-1; 10 bases match TRBD2. The germline V gene has CDR1 SGDLS and CDR2 YYNGEE. Trimming cost V 1 base and J 8 bases; bases outside gene matches: 6. The CDR3 loop spans 15 amino acids. The CDR3 is CASSVTSGRVHEQFF. The CDR3 DNA reads TGTGCCAGCAGCGTAACGAGCGGGAGGGTCCATGAGCAGTTCTTC.